These T cell receptor beta chains were read from a single sample in a study of T-cell memory formation after mild COVID-19. TCRdb itself ran the 5' RACE reads through MiXCR, one entry per CDR3 protein. The sample records about 430,000 distinct CDR3 sequences, 20% to 25% being singletons. Sequenced sample: PBMCs or a T cell subset sorted from them (not recorded which). Receptors were obtained from an adult woman who had mild COVID-19 (a few samples of this study predate the infection). Cell type and time point are not known. The CDR3 runs from the conserved cysteine through the conserved F or W. Fields, in order: V gene, J gene, clone size, D gene, CDR3 DNA, CDR3 protein. The D gene is left open where the match is weak. The listing skips clone size in some rows; elsewhere it reads once, few, many or a size class.

TRBV5-6	TRBJ2-1	.	TRBD2	TGTGCCAGCAGCCACGGACTAGGGTACAATGAGCAGTTCTTC	CASSHGLGYNEQFF
TRBV29-1	TRBJ2-2	.	.	TGCAGCGTTTATGGGGGCGGGGAGCTGTTTTTT	CSVYGGGELFF
TRBV7-8	TRBJ1-2	.	.	TGTGCCAGCAGCTTATTATCGGGGAATCCTAACTATGGCTACACCTTC	CASSLLSGNPNYGYTF
TRBV25-1	TRBJ1-2	.	TRBD1	TGTGCCAGCAGCCCAGGGGGCTTAAGTGGCTACACCTTC	CASSPGGLSGYTF
TRBV5-1	TRBJ2-3	.	TRBD2	TGCGCCAGCGAGCGGGGGGGAACAGATACGCAGTATTTT	CASERGGTDTQYF
TRBV24-1	TRBJ2-6	.	.	TGTGCCACCAACTTTGGGGGATCCTCTGGGGCCAACGTCCTGACTTTC	CATNFGGSSGANVLTF
TRBV5-3	TRBJ2-1	.	TRBD2	TGTGCCAGAAGATTCCTTGGACTAGCGGGAGGGCCTTGTGAGCAGTTCTTC	CARRFLGLAGGPCEQFF
TRBV25-1	TRBJ1-1	.	.	TGTGCCAGCAGTGACCTTGAGGGGGGCACTGAAGCTTTCTTT	CASSDLEGGTEAFF
TRBV5-6	TRBJ1-5	few	TRBD1	TGTGCCAGCAGCTTGGGGACCCTTCGGGACAGGGGGCCCCTTCCTCTTAGCAATCAGCCCCAGCATTTT	CASSLGTLRDRGPLPLSNQPQHF
TRBV12-3/TRBV12-4	TRBJ2-5	.	.	TGTGCCAGCAGTTACCCACAGGGGAGGATCCAAGAGACCCAGTACTTC	CASSYPQGRIQETQYF
TRBV5-1	TRBJ2-1	many	.	TGCGCCAGCAGCTTGGTGACTACCGGCCGCTCCTACAATGAGCAGTTCTTC	CASSLVTTGRSYNEQFF
TRBV7-9	TRBJ1-2	few	TRBD1	TGTGCCAGCAGCTTACCGGGCGAACAGGGGGTCCACTATGGCTACACCTTC	CASSLPGEQGVHYGYTF
TRBV15	TRBJ1-2	.	.	TGTGCCACCAGCCACTCAGACAGGTCCCATAATGGCTACACCTTC	CATSHSDRSHNGYTF
TRBV6-6	TRBJ2-7	once	.	TGTGCCAGCAGAGAAGAGAAAGGAGTCTCCTACGAGCAGTACTTC	CASREEKGVSYEQYF